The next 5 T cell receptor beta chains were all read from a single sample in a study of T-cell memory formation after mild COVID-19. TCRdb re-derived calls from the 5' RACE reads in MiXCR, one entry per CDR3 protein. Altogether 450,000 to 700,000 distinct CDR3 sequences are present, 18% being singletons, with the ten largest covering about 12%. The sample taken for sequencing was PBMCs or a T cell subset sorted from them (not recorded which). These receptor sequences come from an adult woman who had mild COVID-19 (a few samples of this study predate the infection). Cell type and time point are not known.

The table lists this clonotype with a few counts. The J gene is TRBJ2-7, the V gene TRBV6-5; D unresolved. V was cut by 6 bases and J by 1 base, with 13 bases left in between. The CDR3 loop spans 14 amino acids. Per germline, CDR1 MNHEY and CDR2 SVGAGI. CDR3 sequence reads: CASRMDPLSYEQYF. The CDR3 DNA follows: TGTGCCAGCAGAATGGACCCCCTGTCCTACGAGCAGTACTTC.

CDR3 DNA sequence: TGTGCCAGCAGTGACGACGGGAATTCACCCCTCCACTTT. This translates into CASSDDGNSPLHF. The genes are TRBV6-4 and TRBJ1-6; D is uncertain. Per germline, CDR1 MRHNA and CDR2 SNTAGT. CDR3 length: 13 residues. The V end lost 2 bases, the J end lost 7 bases, and 6 bases lay between the germline ends.

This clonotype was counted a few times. The CDR3 DNA follows: TGTGCCAGCAGTTTAAGTCCCCAATCCAGCTATGGCTACACCTTC. Encoded protein: CASSLSPQSSYGYTF. V gene TRBV12-3 or TRBV12-4 combines with J gene TRBJ1-2; D call uncertain. Deletions cut 2 bases from V and 4 bases from J, with 14 bases between. The CDR3 contains 15 residues.

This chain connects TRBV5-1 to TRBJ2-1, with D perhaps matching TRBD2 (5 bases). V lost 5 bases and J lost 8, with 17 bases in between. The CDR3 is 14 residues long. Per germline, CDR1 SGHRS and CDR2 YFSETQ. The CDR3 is CASRIGRPGDEQFF. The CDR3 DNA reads TGCGCCAGCAGAATAGGGCGCCCCGGGGATGAGCAGTTCTTC.

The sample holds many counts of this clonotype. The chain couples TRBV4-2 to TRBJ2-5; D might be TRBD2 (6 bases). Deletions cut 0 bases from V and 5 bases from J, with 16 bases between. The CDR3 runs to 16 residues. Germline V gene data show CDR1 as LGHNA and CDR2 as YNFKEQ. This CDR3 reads CASSQDLGGGAETQYF. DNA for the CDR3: TGTGCCAGCAGCCAAGATCTCGGAGGCGGGGCCGAGACCCAGTACTTC.